This TCR beta chain stems from a study of T cells in Graves' hyperthyroidism and ophthalmopathy. Trimming took 6 bases from V and 1 from J, leaving 12 bases between them. Germline V gives CDR1 MNHEY, CDR2 SVGEGT. The CDR3 is 14 amino acids. Fresh 10 ml peripheral blood yielded PBMCs. Many counts were recorded for this clonotype. Template material for amplifying TCR beta CDR3 regions consisted of RNA transcripts. The HTBI set primed first-round TCR CDR3 RT-PCR. TCRdb itself ran the multiplex PCR reads through MiXCR, one entry per CDR3 protein. Here the sample spans about 520,000 distinct CDR3 sequences, roughly a quarter being singletons.

The chain uses TRBV6-2 or TRBV6-3 and TRBJ1-1; D is unresolved. The receptor was derived from a woman aged 25 to 39 with Graves' ophthalmopathy. Specimen: blood. CDR3 sequence: CASRPPYWNTEAFF. In DNA, the CDR3 is TGTGCCAGCAGACCCCCCTACTGGAACACTGAAGCTTTCTTT.